This T cell receptor beta chain came from a study of blood T cell repertoires in COVID-19. The CDR3 loop spans 16 amino acids. Germline V gives CDR1 SEHNR, CDR2 FQNEAQ (reference sequence). Trimming cost V 4 bases and J 5 bases; bases outside gene matches: 12. Clones were sequenced by immunoSEQ multiplex PCR, and TCRdb holds only the in-frame ones, with some missing. Counted here are about 5,100 clones, 88% occurring once; the ten biggest clones make up 3%. V is TRBV7-9 and J is TRBJ2-7, with 9 nucleotides matching TRBD1. Sequences were obtained from peripheral blood. This TCR was recovered from a woman of 80 years or more with acute or convalescent COVID-19. CDR3: CASSWGGQGSFDEQYF. CDR3 nucleotide sequence: TGTGCCAGCAGCTGGGGGGGACAGGGAAGCTTCGACGAGCAGTACTTC.